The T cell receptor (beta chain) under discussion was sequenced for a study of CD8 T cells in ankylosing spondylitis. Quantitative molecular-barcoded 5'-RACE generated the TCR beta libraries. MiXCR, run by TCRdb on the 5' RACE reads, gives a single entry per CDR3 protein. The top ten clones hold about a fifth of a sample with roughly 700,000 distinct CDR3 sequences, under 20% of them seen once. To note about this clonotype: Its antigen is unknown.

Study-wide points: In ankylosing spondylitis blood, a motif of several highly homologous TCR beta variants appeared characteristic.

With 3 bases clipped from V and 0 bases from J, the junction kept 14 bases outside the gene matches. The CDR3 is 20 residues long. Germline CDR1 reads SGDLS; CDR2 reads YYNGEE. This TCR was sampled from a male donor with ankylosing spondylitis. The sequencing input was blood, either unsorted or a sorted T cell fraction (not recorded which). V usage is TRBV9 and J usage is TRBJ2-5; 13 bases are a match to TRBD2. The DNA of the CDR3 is TGTGCCAGCAGCGGGCCACTAGCGGGAGGGACCCTGACGTACCAAGAGACCCAGTACTTC. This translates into CASSGPLAGGTLTYQETQYF.